The 22 T cell receptor beta chains reported below all come from one sample, sequenced in a study of OX40 agonist ivuxolimab in advanced cancers. Here immunoSEQ multiplex PCR was the method, and the copy in TCRdb shows in-frame clones only, minus some. The table includes 65,000 to 90,000 clones, 88% detected once. The material was CD4+ or CD8+ T cells sorted from blood, obtained in a trial of the OX40 agonist ivuxolimab. All receptors come from an adult with an advanced solid tumor such as melanoma, head and neck, liver or kidney cancer.

This chain joins TRBV7-8 and TRBJ2-3, with TRBD2 as a possible D gene (6 bases). V was shortened by 3 bases and J by 2 bases, with 15 bases between the two germline ends. This CDR3 region has 16 residues. From germline, CDR1 is SGHVS and CDR2 FQNEAQ. In DNA, the CDR3 is TGTGCCAGCAGCTTGCCGCGGGGTGGGACCACAGATACGCAGTATTTT. Protein sequence: CASSLPRGGTTDTQYF.

The rearrangement joins TRBV6-6 to TRBJ2-5; TRBD1 is a possible D gene (5 bases). The CDR3 is 15 residues long. Germline loops: CDR1 MNHNY, CDR2 SVGAGI (reference sequence). Trimming took 0 bases from V and 3 from J, leaving 11 bases between them. Written as DNA, the CDR3 is TGTGCCAGCAGTTACTCTGGCAGGGCTAAAGAGACCCAGTACTTC. Protein: CASSYSGRAKETQYF.

The chain is built from TRBV7-2 and TRBJ2-5; D not certain. V lost 5 bases to trimming and J lost 5 bases, with 18 bases between them. From germline, CDR1 is SGHTA and CDR2 FQGNSA. The length of the CDR3 is 15 residues. Written as DNA, the CDR3 is TGTGCCAGCAGCCCCCAAGGACGAGTCTGGGAGACCCAGTACTTC. The encoded protein is CASSPQGRVWETQYF. Variable domain in full (rest from reference TRBV7-2 and TRBJ2-5): GAGVSQSPSNKVTEKGKDVELRCDPISGHTALYWYRQSLGQGLEFLIYFQGNSAPDKSGLPSDRFSAERTGGSVSTLTIQRTQQEDSAVYLCASSPQGRVWETQYFGPGTRLLVL.

This clone has only one observation. V is TRBV10-3 and J is TRBJ2-1; 8 bases match TRBD2. The CDR3 sequence is 14 residues long. J was trimmed by 3 bases and V by 6 bases; bases with no gene match: 4. CDR1 ENHRY and CDR2 SYGVKD come from the germline V gene. The CDR3 bases are TGTGCCATCAGGCCGGGACTAGGCTACAATGAGCAGTTCTTC. Its protein is CAIRPGLGYNEQFF.

The genes are TRBV28 and TRBJ2-7; 12 positions match TRBD1. Germline values: CDR1 MDHEN, CDR2 SYDVKM. Trimming took 4 bases from V and 2 from J; bases not matched to a gene: 9. The CDR3 is made up of 17 amino acids. Written as DNA, the CDR3 is TGTGCCAGCAGTTGGGCCCCGGGACAGGGGGCACCCTACGAGCAGTACTTC. It codes for CASSWAPGQGAPYEQYF.

V and J are TRBV28 and TRBJ2-3, with TRBD2 matching 7 bases. The CDR3 sequence is 13 residues long. J lost 5 bases, V lost 6 bases, and 5 bases had no gene match. Germline CDR1 is MDHEN and CDR2 is SYDVKM. CDR3 sequence reads: CASSRGRGDTQYF. The CDR3 nucleotides read TGTGCCAGCAGCCGAGGGAGGGGAGATACGCAGTATTTT.

The rearrangement uses TRBV9 and TRBJ1-3, with a possible D match to TRBD1 (6 bases). The CDR3 sequence is 16 residues long. V lost 0 bases to trimming and J lost 0 bases, with 10 bases between them. CDR1 SGDLS and CDR2 YYNGEE come from the germline V gene. This CDR3 is CASSVGGTNSGNTIYF. The CDR3 nucleotides are TGTGCCAGCAGCGTAGGTGGGACAAACTCTGGAAACACCATATATTTT. Using reference TRBV9 and TRBJ1-3 for the parts outside the CDR3, the full variable domain is DSGVTQTPKHLITATGQRVTLRCSPRSGDLSVYWYQQSLDQGLQFLIQYYNGEERAKGNILERFSAQQFPDLHSELNLSSLELGDSALYFCASSVGGTNSGNTIYFGEGSWLTVV.

The chain carries TRBV6-5 and TRBJ2-7; 10 bases are a match to TRBD2. The CDR3 has 14 amino acids. From germline, CDR1 is MNHEY and CDR2 SVGAGI. Germline trimming cut 6 bases from V and 4 bases from J; bases unmatched to any gene: 6. CDR3 nucleotide sequence: TGTGCCAGCAGACCTAGCGGGAGTAAGTACGAGCAGTACTTC. This sequence encodes CASRPSGSKYEQYF.

V usage is TRBV11-2 and J usage is TRBJ2-2; D gene ambiguous. Germline CDR1 SGHAT, CDR2 FQNNGV. Trimming pared 3 bases from V and 3 bases from J, leaving 14 bases between. The CDR3 spans 16 residues. As DNA, the CDR3 is TGTGCCAGCAGCTTTTTGCTCGCTAGATACACCGGGGAGCTGTTTTTT. This encodes CASSFLLARYTGELFF. The full variable domain, completed using reference TRBV11-2 and TRBJ2-2, is EAGVAQSPRYKIIEKRQSVAFWCNPISGHATLYWYQQILGQGPKLLIQFQNNGVVDDSQLPKDRFSAERLKGVDSTLKIQPAKLEDSAVYLCASSFLLARYTGELFFGEGSRLTVL.

The CDR3 region has the DNA TGTGCCAGTAGTAAGGGACTAGCGGGAGAGGGCTCCTACGAGCAGTACTTC. It yields the protein CASSKGLAGEGSYEQYF. The chain combines TRBV19 with TRBJ2-7; 14 nucleotides agree with TRBD2. Germline V lookup: CDR1 LNHDA, CDR2 SQIVND (reference sequence). The CDR3 has 17 residues. V lost 4 bases and J lost 0; bases outside the gene matches: 5.

This clone came up a few times. V is TRBV5-4 and J is TRBJ1-2, with D tentatively TRBD1 (6 bases). V was trimmed by 4 bases and J by 4 bases, leaving 17 bases between them. The V gene's germline CDR1 is SGHNT and CDR2 YYREEE (reference sequence). The CDR3 is made up of 15 amino acids. This CDR3 is CASSTIQGEIYGYTF. The DNA of the CDR3 is TGTGCCAGCAGCACAATACAGGGAGAGATCTATGGCTACACCTTC.

The rearrangement uses TRBV6-1 and TRBJ2-3; D is undetermined. Per germline, CDR1 MNHNS and CDR2 SASEGT. The CDR3 spans 14 residues. Trimming removed 7 bases from V and 2 bases from J, with 13 bases in between. The CDR3 loop is CASKVPGNTDTQYF. In DNA, the CDR3 is TGTGCCAGCAAGGTACCTGGCAACACAGATACGCAGTATTTT.

This chain uses TRBV6-1 with TRBJ1-6, with D perhaps TRBD1 (5 bases). The germline CDR1 and CDR2 sequences are MNHNS and SASEGT. This CDR3 region has 14 residues. The V gene lost 4 bases and the J gene lost 8 bases, with 12 bases spanning the gap. CDR3 in DNA: TGTGCCAGCAGTGTTGATGGGGGAGATTCACCCCTCCACTTT. It translates to CASSVDGGDSPLHF.

The chain joins TRBV18 to TRBJ1-1, with D hard to call. Trimming removed 2 bases from V and 4 bases from J, with 8 bases in between. The length of the CDR3 is 13 residues. Germline V gives CDR1 KGHSH, CDR2 LQKENI. In DNA, the CDR3 is TGTGCCAGCTCACCAGCGGGTGGCACTGAAGCTTTCTTT. It encodes CASSPAGGTEAFF. The whole variable domain, remainder taken from reference TRBV18 and TRBJ1-1, is NAGVMQNPRHLVRRRGQEARLRCSPMKGHSHVYWYRQLPEEGLKFMVYLQKENIIDESGMPKERFSAEFPKEGPSILRIQQVVRGDSAAYFCASSPAGGTEAFFGQGTRLTVV.

The V call is TRBV25-1, the J call TRBJ2-1; D uncertain. CDR3 length: 13 amino acids. Trimming stripped 3 bases from V and 8 bases from J, with 11 bases between. Looked up from germline, CDR1 is MGHDK and CDR2 is SYGVNS. The CDR3 here is CASSELSSHEQFF. The CDR3 nucleotides read TGTGCCAGCAGTGAGCTGTCTAGTCATGAGCAGTTCTTC.

The rearrangement uses TRBV19 and TRBJ1-5; no clear D gene. Germline V lookup: CDR1 LNHDA, CDR2 SQIVND (reference sequence). Trimming removed 5 bases at V and 6 bases at J, with 8 bases between. The CDR3 spans 12 residues. The CDR3 sequence is CASSSPSQPQHF. CDR3 bases: TGTGCCAGTAGTTCACCCAGTCAGCCCCAGCATTTT.

V usage is TRBV5-4 and J usage is TRBJ2-3, with a possible D match to TRBD2 (5 bases). The germline CDR1 and CDR2 sequences are SGHNT and YYREEE (reference sequence). V lost 5 bases and J 0 bases, leaving 10 bases between the germline ends. The CDR3 has 14 amino acids. The CDR3 sequence is CASRQAASTDTQYF. The CDR3 nucleotides read TGTGCCAGCAGGCAAGCGGCTAGCACAGATACGCAGTATTTT.

The chain uses TRBV6-5 and TRBJ1-1, with 7 positions matching TRBD1. V dropped 6 bases and J dropped 5; count of bases not matched to a gene: 9. The CDR3 length is 14 residues. The V gene's germline CDR1 is MNHEY and CDR2 SVGAGI. Here the CDR3 DNA reads TGTGCCAGCAGAGGGACAGTGCGAAGGACTGAAGCTTTCTTT. This gives the protein CASRGTVRRTEAFF.

The genes are TRBV19 and TRBJ2-1; the match to TRBD2 covers 7 bases. This CDR3 is built from 15 residues. Germline lookup yields CDR1 LNHDA and CDR2 SQIVND (reference sequence). Germline trimming cut 6 bases from V and 5 bases from J; bases unmatched to any gene: 10. This CDR3 is CASRPRGESDNEQFF. The DNA for the CDR3 is TGTGCCAGTAGGCCTCGGGGGGAGAGTGACAATGAGCAGTTCTTC.

The rearrangement uses TRBV6-1 and TRBJ2-7; 10 nucleotides agree with TRBD1. The CDR3 is 15 residues long. The V and J ends lost 2 bases and 4 bases, in that order; junction bases with no gene match: 5. Looked up from germline, CDR1 is MNHNS and CDR2 is SASEGT. CDR3: CASSEPGQGLYEQYF. The CDR3 DNA is TGTGCCAGCAGTGAACCGGGACAGGGGTTGTACGAGCAGTACTTC.

V and J are TRBV25-1 and TRBJ2-2, with 7 bases aligning to TRBD1. Germline V lookup: CDR1 MGHDK, CDR2 SYGVNS. The CDR3 length is 18 residues. Germline trimming cut 4 bases from V and 6 bases from J; bases unmatched to any gene: 17. The CDR3 sequence is CASSGQGMEAYTPGELFF. For the CDR3, the DNA is TGTGCCAGCAGTGGACAGGGAATGGAGGCCTACACACCCGGGGAGCTGTTTTTT. The full variable domain, in which reference TRBV25-1 and TRBJ2-2 provide the parts outside the CDR3, is EADIYQTPRYLVIGTGKKITLECSQTMGHDKMYWYQQDPGMELHLIHYSYGVNSTEKGDLSSESTVSRIRTEHFPLTLESARPSHTSQYLCASSGQGMEAYTPGELFFGEGSRLTVL.

The genes are TRBV28 and TRBJ2-7; 9 bases are shared with TRBD1. The CDR3 has 14 amino acids. Germline assignment: CDR1 MDHEN and CDR2 SYDVKM. The trim removed 4 bases at V and 1 base at J, leaving 2 bases unmatched. DNA of the CDR3: TGTGCCAGCAGTTCGACAGGGGGATCCTACGAGCAGTACTTC. Residues: CASSSTGGSYEQYF.